This is a list of T cell receptor beta chains from one sample in a study of blood T cell repertoires in COVID-19. Repertoires were generated with immunoSEQ multiplex PCR, while TCRdb's copy carries only in-frame clones and drops some. The data show approximately 210,000 clones, roughly 92% seen once. The sequencing sample was made of peripheral blood. These receptor sequences come from a young man with COVID-19, enrolled during active disease. Each CDR3 is given with its conserved first and last residue. A D gene is named only where the DNA matches it firmly. The size field is filled for only some rows; it gives once, few, many or a size class.

J gene | clone size | V gene | D gene | CDR3 protein | CDR3 DNA
TRBJ1-4 | . | TRBV25-1 | . | CASRPRTGEGEKLFF | TGTGCCAGCAGACCCCGGACGGGAGAGGGTGAAAAACTGTTTTTT
TRBJ1-5 | . | TRBV30 | TRBD1 | CAWSGTGNQPQHF | TGTGCCTGGAGCGGGACAGGAAATCAGCCCCAGCATTTT
TRBJ2-2 | . | TRBV5-5 | TRBD2 | CASSSTSPVNTGELFF | TGTGCCAGCAGCTCGACTAGCCCGGTGAACACCGGGGAGCTGTTTTTT
TRBJ1-4 | . | TRBV2 | TRBD1 | CASSYEGAANEKLFF | TGTGCCAGCAGTTACGAGGGGGCGGCTAATGAAAAACTGTTTTTT
TRBJ2-3 | once | TRBV3-1/TRBV3-2 | . | CASSHNALRGDTQYF | TGTGCCAGCAGCCACAACGCTTTAAGGGGAGATACGCAGTATTTT
TRBJ2-5 | . | TRBV29-1 | TRBD2 | CSVAGRSRVQETQYF | TGCAGCGTTGCCGGGAGGTCAAGAGTCCAAGAGACCCAGTACTTC
TRBJ2-1 | . | TRBV5-1 | TRBD1 | CASSFTGQRYNEQFF | TGCGCCAGCAGCTTTACGGGACAGCGTTACAATGAGCAGTTCTTC
TRBJ1-2 | . | TRBV20-1 | . | CSAYATGGYTF | TGCAGTGCCTACGCGACGGGTGGCTACACCTTC
TRBJ2-6 | . | TRBV12-5 | . | CASGLVSRGFLAGANVLTF | TGTGCTAGTGGTTTGGTATCGCGAGGGTTCCTCGCTGGGGCCAACGTCCTGACTTTC
TRBJ1-4 | . | TRBV19 | . | CASRTDSNNEKLFF | TGTGCCAGTAGGACGGACAGTAATAATGAAAAACTGTTTTTT
TRBJ1-2 | few | TRBV5-1 | TRBD1 | CASSPRDSNYGYTF | TGCGCCAGCAGCCCGCGGGACAGCAACTATGGCTACACCTTC
TRBJ1-2 | . | TRBV5-6 | TRBD1 | CASLTGTGFNGYTF | TGTGCCAGCTTAACCGGGACAGGGTTCAATGGCTACACCTTC
TRBJ1-5 | . | TRBV19 | . | CASSIGPVGNQPQHF | TGTGCCAGTAGTATAGGGCCCGTGGGCAATCAGCCCCAGCATTTT
TRBJ1-2 | . | TRBV7-6 | TRBD1 | CASTSLVGRGQDGYTF | TGTGCCAGCACCTCCTTAGTGGGCAGGGGGCAGGATGGCTACACCTTC
TRBJ1-6 | . | TRBV9 | . | CASSVTGDNSPLHF | TGTGCCAGCAGCGTAACCGGAGATAATTCACCCCTCCACTTT